The 25 T cell receptor beta chains listed next were all sequenced from one sample in a study of Graves' ophthalmopathy and Graves' hyperthyroidism. Amplified TCR beta CDR3 regions were obtained using RNA transcripts as template. RT-PCR was first run with HTBI primers, then multiplex PCR in a second round. TCRdb used MiXCR to reprocess the multiplex PCR reads, holding one entry per CDR3 protein. The table records 500,000 to 600,000 distinct CDR3 sequences, under 40% of them present only once. Sequencing input: peripheral blood or thyroid tissue (not recorded which). The receptors stem from an adult man with Graves' hyperthyroidism.

The chain recombines TRBV28 with TRBJ2-7; D may be TRBD1 or TRBD2 (5 bases each). This CDR3 spans 15 amino acids. Deletions cut 10 bases from V and 1 base from J, with 20 bases between. CDR1 MDHEN and CDR2 SYDVKM come from the germline V gene. CDR3 bases: TGTGCCACCGTCCTGAGGGACGGAACATCCTACGAGCAGTACTTC. It encodes CATVLRDGTSYEQYF.

This clonotype was counted between two and nine times. Here the CDR3 DNA reads TGCGCCAGCAGCTTGGTGCGGACGAACACCGGGGAGCTGTTTTTT. Translation: CASSLVRTNTGELFF. V is TRBV5-1 and J is TRBJ2-2; D unclear. CDR3 length: 15 residues. CDR1 and CDR2 (germline): SGHRS, YFSETQ. Between the trimmed V and J ends, which lost 0 bases and 0 bases, there was a span of 6 bases.

The chain couples TRBV6-1 to TRBJ2-7; 10 nucleotides match TRBD1. V was pared by 5 bases and J by 2 bases, with 6 bases of the junction left unmatched. Per the germline V gene, CDR1 is MNHNS and CDR2 is SASEGT. This CDR3 is 15 amino acids long. This CDR3 is CASSYNGQGAYEQYF. The DNA of the CDR3 is TGTGCCAGCAGTTACAACGGACAGGGGGCCTACGAGCAGTACTTC.

This clonotype was picked up one time. The chain employs TRBV29-1 and TRBJ2-7; the match to TRBD1 covers 7 bases. The ends lost 7 bases at V and 5 bases at J; junction bases unmatched: 5. This CDR3 contains 11 residues. Germline V CDR1 and CDR2: SQVTM, ANQGSEA. DNA for the CDR3: TGCAGCGGACAGGGTCTCAACGAGCAGTACTTC. It specifies CSGQGLNEQYF.

This clonotype was detected ten times or more. The chain has TRBV6-1 and TRBJ1-2; 11 bases map to TRBD1. With V trimmed by 7 bases and J by 6 bases, 7 bases remained unmatched. CDR1 is MNHNS, CDR2 SASEGT, per germline. This CDR3 comprises 14 residues. The CDR3 is CASTGTGGWNGYTF. The DNA for the CDR3 is TGTGCCAGCACCGGGACAGGGGGATGGAATGGCTACACCTTC.

Ten or more counts support this clonotype. V gene TRBV7-3 combines with J gene TRBJ1-1; a possible D gene is TRBD1 (5 bases). The V end was cut by 3 bases, the J end by 1 base, with 12 bases between. Germline CDR1 is SGHTA and CDR2 is FQGTGA. The CDR3 length is 15 residues. The CDR3 bases are TGTGCCAGCAGCTTGGGGACCGCCAAGAACACTGAAGCTTTCTTT. Protein: CASSLGTAKNTEAFF.

The V call is TRBV24-1, the J call TRBJ2-3; TRBD1 matches at 8 bases. The CDR3 runs to 15 residues. V dropped 6 bases and J dropped 5; count of bases not matched to a gene: 9. Germline V CDR1 and CDR2: KGHDR, SFDVKD. This CDR3 reads CATSPAGQGGDTQYF. CDR3 nucleotide sequence: TGTGCCACCAGTCCCGCCGGACAGGGTGGAGATACGCAGTATTTT.

In this sample, this clonotype turned up a few times. The rearrangement joins TRBV7-9 to TRBJ2-7; 9 bases map to TRBD1. The length of the CDR3 is 14 residues. The ends lost 6 bases at V and 0 bases at J; junction bases unmatched: 3. CDR1 is SEHNR and CDR2 is FQNEAQ in the germline V gene (reference sequence). Written as DNA, the CDR3 is TGTGCCAGCAGACAGACAGGGGGCTCCTACGAGCAGTACTTC. Protein: CASRQTGGSYEQYF.

About this clonotype: With a much larger clone just one base away, this may be a read error. The CDR3 does not end in the conserved phenylalanine or tryptophan, so this is likely a read error. The CDR3: CATSAPRDTEAFS. Here the CDR3 DNA reads TGTGCCACCAGTGCCCCGCGGGACACTGAAGCTTTCTCT. The rearrangement links TRBV24-1 to TRBJ1-1; D remains ambiguous. V lost 5 bases and J 3 bases, leaving 9 bases between the germline ends. Germline assignment: CDR1 KGHDR and CDR2 SFDVKD. CDR3 length: 13 residues.

At least ten counts were recorded for this clonotype. The chain couples TRBV15 to TRBJ1-3; no definite D call. Trimming took off 8 bases at V and 0 bases at J, with 5 bases between the two ends. This CDR3 contains 12 residues. Germline CDR1 LNHNV, CDR2 YYDKDF (reference sequence). DNA of the CDR3: TGTGCCACCTCGAACTCTGGAAACACCATATATTTT. Protein: CATSNSGNTIYF.

At least ten counts were recorded for this clonotype. Its ends do not fully match the called genes, so a read error is possible. The chain carries TRBV25-1 and TRBJ1-4, with a tentative D call TRBD1 (5 bases). CDR3 size: 14 residues. Germline-derived CDR1 and CDR2 are MGHDK and SYGVNS. The CDR3 DNA reads TGTGCCAGCAGTGAGGGGGTTACTAATGAAAAACTGCTTTTT. Protein: CASSEGVTNEKLLF.

The chain carries TRBV18 and TRBJ1-1, with D uncertain. The CDR3 consists of 14 residues. With 5 bases removed from V and 3 bases from J, the gap between germline ends came to 13 bases. Germline assignment: CDR1 KGHSH and CDR2 LQKENI. CDR3 nucleotides: TGTGCCAGCTCATACTCACTTCAGGACACTGAAGCTTTCTTT. Translated: CASSYSLQDTEAFF.

The CDR3 loop is CASSSEPGTANEQFF. The CDR3 DNA follows: TGTGCCAGCAGCTCCGAACCTGGGACAGCCAATGAGCAGTTCTTC. V is TRBV7-2 and J is TRBJ2-7; 7 nucleotides agree with TRBD1. The end of the DNA aligns better with TRBJ2-1, so the J call may be wrong. Germline values: CDR1 SGHTA, CDR2 FQGNSA. This CDR3 region has 15 residues.

This clonotype has just a few counts. The chain joins TRBV7-2 to TRBJ2-7; tentatively, D is TRBD2 (6 bases). Per germline, CDR1 SGHTA and CDR2 FQGNSA. The CDR3 length is 16 residues. The V end lost 5 bases, the J end lost 4 bases, and 21 bases lay between the germline ends. CDR3 amino acids: CASSPGWGTGGYEQYF. DNA of the CDR3: TGTGCCAGCAGCCCCGGGTGGGGGACTGGCGGATACGAGCAGTACTTC.

The CDR3 nucleotides are TGTGCCAGCAGCCACCTCCAGGCGACGGTAGCCAACGTCCTGACTTTC. Translation: CASSHLQATVANVLTF. This chain uses TRBV12-3 or TRBV12-4 with TRBJ2-6, with unresolved D. V dropped 6 bases and J dropped 7 bases, with 19 bases sitting between them. The CDR3 sequence is 16 residues long.

This clonotype appeared many times. DNA for the CDR3: TGTGCCAGCAGCGTAGTGACAGGGGGCTCTGGGGCCAACGTCCTGACTTTC. Translated, it gives CASSVVTGGSGANVLTF. The rearrangement joins TRBV9 to TRBJ2-6, with 9 bases identical to TRBD1. Germline loops: CDR1 SGDLS, CDR2 YYNGEE. This CDR3 comprises 17 residues. With V trimmed by 0 bases and J by 0 bases, 1 base remained unmatched.

This clonotype was counted ten times or more. The V call is TRBV4-1, the J call TRBJ2-7; D gene ambiguous. V lost 3 bases to trimming and J lost 6 bases, with 6 bases between them. CDR3 length: 11 residues. Germline CDR1 reads MGHRA; CDR2 reads YSYEKL. The CDR3 sequence: CASSHDGEQYF. The CDR3 DNA sequence: TGCGCCAGCAGCCATGACGGCGAGCAGTACTTC.

The rearrangement uses TRBV19 and TRBJ1-3; 9 bases are a match to TRBD1. This CDR3 has 16 amino acids. With V trimmed by 7 bases and J by 1 base, 8 bases remained unmatched. In germline, CDR1 is LNHDA, CDR2 SQIVND (reference sequence). CDR3: CASTVTGGQSGNTIYF. In DNA form, the CDR3 reads TGTGCCAGTACCGTAACAGGGGGCCAGTCTGGAAACACCATATATTTT.

In the case of this clonotype: Possible read error: a much larger clone is one base away. The chain is built from TRBV7-9 and TRBJ1-1; 9 positions match TRBD1. Per the germline V gene, CDR1 is SEHNR and CDR2 is FQNEAQ (reference sequence). The CDR3 is 16 residues long. The CDR3 region is CASSFHGQGLNTEASF. The CDR3 region has the DNA TGCGCCAGCAGCTTCCACGGACAGGGGTTGAACACTGAAGCTTCCTTT.

This clonotype was detected ten times or more. The V call is TRBV5-5, the J call TRBJ2-2, with TRBD1 identical over 9 bases. The CDR3 covers 18 residues. Germline CDR1 SGHKS, CDR2 YYEKEE (reference sequence). V shed 0 bases and J 4 bases; nucleotides not matched to a gene: 10. CDR3 region: CASSLENRGRVGTGELFF. The CDR3 bases are TGTGCCAGCAGCTTGGAAAACAGGGGGCGAGTTGGCACCGGGGAGCTGTTTTTT.

The CDR3 DNA reads TGTGCCAGCAGTGATTCGATAGCCGGGGAGCTGTTTTTT. This gives the protein CASSDSIAGELFF. The gene calls are TRBV6-1 and TRBJ2-2, with D hard to call. From germline, CDR1 is MNHNS and CDR2 SASEGT. The CDR3 is 13 residues long. V was trimmed by 3 bases and J by 6 bases, leaving 8 bases between them.

Many counts were recorded for this clonotype. The chain carries TRBV6-5 and TRBJ1-1; possible D gene TRBD1, 6 bases. The length of the CDR3 is 15 residues. The germline gives CDR1 MNHEY, CDR2 SVGAGI. V lost 5 bases, J lost 6 bases, and 19 bases lay in between. CDR3 coding DNA: TGTGCCAGCAGTGGCCACAGGGTGGGCTTGGCTGAAGCTTTCTTT. It codes for CASSGHRVGLAEAFF.

The chain has TRBV7-9 and TRBJ1-5; TRBD1 aligns across 9 bases. The CDR3 length is 14 residues. Germline CDR1 SEHNR, CDR2 FQNEAQ (reference sequence). With 6 bases clipped from V and 5 bases from J, the junction kept 5 bases outside the gene matches. The CDR3 DNA reads as TGTGCCAGCAGGGACAGGGGCACCCATCAGCCCCAGCATTTT. This gives the protein CASRDRGTHQPQHF.

This clonotype was picked up a small number of times. This chain joins TRBV12-3 or TRBV12-4 and TRBJ1-4; D is unresolved. The CDR3 is 15 residues long. Trimming pared 3 bases from V and 8 bases from J, leaving 16 bases between. The CDR3 bases are TGTGCCAGCAGTTTGGCGGGCCCCCTCGGGGAAAAACTGTTTTTT. It is translated as CASSLAGPLGEKLFF.

There are a few counts of this clonotype. The rearrangement links TRBV13 to TRBJ2-2; D is uncertain. Germline V gives CDR1 PRHDT, CDR2 FYEKMQ (reference sequence). With 5 bases removed from V and 3 bases from J, the gap between germline ends came to 16 bases. The CDR3 extends over 16 amino acids. The CDR3 DNA is TGTGCCAGCAGCCAAGGATCCCACAGTTACACCGGGGAGCTGTTTTTT. Its translation: CASSQGSHSYTGELFF. The whole variable domain, remainder taken from reference TRBV13 and TRBJ2-2, is AAGVIQSPRHLIKEKRETATLKCYPIPRHDTVYWYQQGPGQDPQFLISFYEKMQSDKGSIPDRFSAQQFSDYHSELNMSSLELGDSALYFCASSQGSHSYTGELFFGEGSRLTVL.